The 5 T cell receptor beta chains listed next were all sequenced from one sample in a study of identifying expanded T cells in peripheral blood. Assay: immunoSEQ multiplex PCR; the TCRdb copy retains only in-frame clones and omits some. The table shows under 110,000 clones, with 87% occurring only once. The sample consisted of blood. Receptors were obtained from a person aged 18 to 70 in good health.

V and J are TRBV28 and TRBJ1-5; D gene ambiguous. V lost 4 bases, J lost 4 bases, and 5 bases lay in between. This CDR3 has 12 residues. Germline CDR1 and CDR2: MDHEN and SYDVKM. The CDR3 region has the DNA TGTGCCAGCAGTTCCAGGAATCAGCCCCAGCATTTT. Amino acids: CASSSRNQPQHF.

V and J are TRBV28 and TRBJ1-1; maybe TRBD1 (5 bases). Trimming took off 5 bases at V and 14 bases at J, with 21 bases between the two ends. In germline, CDR1 is MDHEN, CDR2 SYDVKM. The CDR3 extends over 13 amino acids. The CDR3 DNA sequence: TGTGCCAGCAGTGCCACGACCCCTCTGACAGCCTTCTTT. Residues: CASSATTPLTAFF. Full variable domain (rest looked up from reference TRBV28 and TRBJ1-1): DVKVTQSSRYLVKRTGEKVFLECVQDMDHENMFWYRQDPGLGLRLIYFSYDVKMKEKGDIPEGYSVSREKKERFSLILESASTNQTSMYLCASSATTPLTAFFGQGTRLTVV.

This clone has a single count. This chain links TRBV10-1 with TRBJ1-2; D gene unclear. Trimming removed 0 bases from V and 4 bases from J, with 15 bases in between. The CDR3 has 16 residues. CDR1 and CDR2 from the germline V gene are WNHNN and SYGVQD (reference sequence). CDR3 DNA: TGCGCCAGCAGTGAGTCTAGGCCCATTACCTTCTATGGCTACACCTTC. This translates into CASSESRPITFYGYTF.

The chain has TRBV6-1 and TRBJ2-1; TRBD2 might be the D (6 bases). The CDR3 spans 16 residues. The germline CDR1 and CDR2 sequences are MNHNS and SASEGT. The ends were cut back, 4 bases at V and 2 bases at J, with 15 bases in the middle. The CDR3 loop is CASSASLAPTYNEQFF. As DNA, the CDR3 is TGTGCCAGCAGTGCCTCCCTAGCGCCAACCTACAATGAGCAGTTCTTC.

V is TRBV18 and J is TRBJ2-7; the D gene is possibly TRBD2 (5 bases). V dropped 3 bases and J dropped 2 bases, with 11 bases sitting between them. CDR1 and CDR2 (germline): KGHSH, LQKENI. The CDR3 sequence is 14 residues long. DNA of the CDR3: TGTGCCAGCTCACCCCGAGGGAAGACCTACGAGCAGTACTTC. Protein sequence: CASSPRGKTYEQYF.